This T cell receptor (beta chain) was observed in a study of T-cell reconstitution after alpha-beta-depleted transplantation in children. Study observations and caveats: Counts and diversity of T cells one year after transplant came mostly from newly produced T cells. Several hundred expanded graft clones reportedly were the source of alpha-beta T cells about two months after transplant. There were some patients whose high TCRbeta diversity at day 60 came from surviving recipient T cells and thymic progenitors.

A library of TCRbeta sequences, prepared with unique molecular identifiers, was generated. In TCRdb, the PCR reads were re-called with MiXCR into one record per CDR3 protein. The profile shows 450,000 to 600,000 distinct CDR3 sequences, over 10% of them singletons. Comment on this clonotype: As yet, its antigen is unknown.

The source material was PBMCs, mostly from graft donor cells, sampled 360 days after TCRalphabeta/CD19-depleted stem cell transplant. This receptor was obtained from a male patient between 10 and 17 years old who had a stem cell transplant for acute myeloid leukemia, so the T cells may come from the graft donor.

The CDR3 region has the DNA TGTGCCAGCAGTTACCCGGGACAGGGGGGCCATGAGCAGTTCTTC. Translation gives CASSYPGQGGHEQFF. V gene TRBV6-2 or TRBV6-3 combines with J gene TRBJ2-1, with 11 bases that match TRBD1. V dropped 2 bases and J dropped 8; count of bases not matched to a gene: 5. CDR1 is MNHEY, CDR2 SVGEGT, per germline. There are 15 residues in the CDR3.